The TCR beta chain described here comes from a study of T cell responses to AZD1222 COVID-19 vaccine. Study observations and caveats: An increase in Spike-specific TCR breadth and depth was observed after two AZD1222 doses. Mostly white British, mostly female donors; authors suggested clonal diversity may be underestimated. Reports indicate that nearly half of spike-specific TCRs are directed at unmutated variant regions.

TCRdb keeps only in-frame clones here, not all; method: immunoSEQ multiplex PCR. The data hold tens of thousands of clones, with over 75% observed a single time. Trimming removed 1 base from V and 3 bases from J, with 15 bases in between. The CDR3 runs 15 residues. Germline CDR1 GTSNPN, CDR2 SVGIG (reference sequence). Turning to this clone: What it binds is unknown.

The TCR was taken from an adult in good health. The V gene is TRBV30, the J gene TRBJ1-2; TRBD1 might be the D (6 bases). The sample consisted of peripheral blood, taken on day 0 of AZD1222 vaccination. For the CDR3, the DNA is TGTGCCTGGAGTGAAGTCCCCCCAGGGGACTATGGCTACACCTTC. Translating gives CAWSEVPPGDYGYTF.